These 30 T cell receptor beta chains share one sample of origin, sequenced in a study of CD8+ T cells in alopecia areata. In each case, RNA was isolated and then reverse transcribed into cDNA as the sequencing template. Here immunoSEQ multiplex PCR was the method, and the copy in TCRdb shows in-frame clones only, minus some. Of approximately 150,000 clones listed, around 57% were seen once; the top ten hold more than 4.5%. The sample comprised CD4+ T cells sorted from blood. These receptors were collected from a human donor in good health.

The V call is TRBV14, the J call TRBJ1-5; D gene ambiguous. Trimming stripped 1 base from V and 9 bases from J, with 10 bases between. This CDR3 is built from 13 residues. CDR1 is SGHDN and CDR2 is FVKESK in the germline V gene. CDR3 DNA sequence: TGTGCCAGCAGCCAAGGGTCTATTTGGCCCCAGCATTTT. Residues: CASSQGSIWPQHF.

This clone was counted a single time. The chain links TRBV6-6 to TRBJ2-7, with D perhaps matching TRBD1 or TRBD2 (5 bases each). V lost 6 bases and J 1 base, leaving 16 bases between the germline ends. CDR1 and CDR2 (germline): MNHNY, SVGAGI (reference sequence). The CDR3 totals 15 residues. The CDR3 coding sequence is TGTGCCAGCAGAATCGGGACCACGGGGTCCTACGAGCAGTACTTC. Its protein is CASRIGTTGSYEQYF.

The V and J genes are TRBV2 and TRBJ2-7, with TRBD2 as a possible D gene (5 bases). Germline V gives CDR1 SNHLY, CDR2 FYNNEI. The CDR3 sequence is 14 residues long. The V and J ends lost 3 bases and 2 bases respectively, with 11 bases between them. CDR3 amino acids: CASSDRLGAYEQYF. The CDR3, as DNA: TGTGCCAGCAGTGACAGGTTGGGAGCCTACGAGCAGTACTTC.

The genes are TRBV6-5 and TRBJ1-4, with D hard to call. Per germline, CDR1 MNHEY and CDR2 SVGAGI. V was clipped by 0 bases and J by 1 base, with 6 bases between them. The CDR3 runs 15 residues. CDR3 loop: CASSYSRRTNEKLFF. The CDR3 nucleotides are TGTGCCAGCAGTTACTCCAGAAGAACTAATGAAAAACTGTTTTTT.

Only a few counts were recorded for this clone. The rearrangement links TRBV28 to TRBJ2-6, with 7 nucleotides matching TRBD2. Germline V gene data show CDR1 as MDHEN and CDR2 as SYDVKM. The CDR3 length is 16 residues. V dropped 6 bases and J dropped 4; count of bases not matched to a gene: 9. CDR3 sequence: CASRPAGGDGANVLTF. CDR3 nucleotide sequence: TGTGCCAGCAGGCCCGCTGGGGGGGACGGGGCCAACGTCCTGACTTTC.

The gene calls are TRBV15 and TRBJ2-3; TRBD1 aligns across 8 bases. With V trimmed by 3 bases and J by 2 bases, 16 bases remained unmatched. Per germline, CDR1 LNHNV and CDR2 YYDKDF (reference sequence). CDR3 length equals 19 residues. CDR3 sequence (DNA): TGTGCCACCAGCAGGCTCTCGAGTCAGGGGGCTAGAACCACAGATACGCAGTATTTT. Translation gives CATSRLSSQGARTTDTQYF.

In this sample, this clone turned up a few times. The J gene is TRBJ2-7, the V gene TRBV5-1; possible D gene TRBD1, 5 bases. V was pared by 2 bases and J by 5 bases, with 8 bases between. Germline CDR1 SGHRS, CDR2 YFSETQ. This CDR3 has 12 amino acids. DNA for the CDR3: TGCGCCAGCAGCTTAATAGGGGACGAGCAGTACTTC. The encoded protein is CASSLIGDEQYF.

The chain has TRBV29-1 and TRBJ1-1; TRBD1 agrees at 8 bases. The ends lost 7 bases at V and 0 bases at J; junction bases unmatched: 4. CDR3 length: 13 amino acids. Germline V CDR1 and CDR2: SQVTM, ANQGSEA. The CDR3 loop reads CSGATGVNTEAFF. As DNA, the CDR3 is TGCAGCGGAGCGACAGGGGTGAACACTGAAGCTTTCTTT.

This chain connects TRBV18 to TRBJ2-7, with D possibly being TRBD1 (6 bases). The CDR3 runs to 15 residues. V was pared by 4 bases and J by 0 bases, with 13 bases between. Per germline, CDR1 KGHSH and CDR2 LQKENI. DNA for the CDR3: TGTGCCAGCTCACAAGAGGGACACCGCTCCTACGAGCAGTACTTC. The encoded protein is CASSQEGHRSYEQYF. The full variable domain, completed using reference TRBV18 and TRBJ2-7, is NAGVMQNPRHLVRRRGQEARLRCSPMKGHSHVYWYRQLPEEGLKFMVYLQKENIIDESGMPKERFSAEFPKEGPSILRIQQVVRGDSAAYFCASSQEGHRSYEQYFGPGTRLTVT.

J is TRBJ1-4 and V is TRBV29-1; the D is unclear. Trimming pared 5 bases from V and 2 bases from J, leaving 18 bases between. The CDR3 totals 16 residues. Germline V gene lookup returns CDR1 SQVTM and CDR2 ANQGSEA. CDR3 in DNA: TGCAGCGTTATTCTGTTTTTGGGCAGGACTAATGAAAAACTGTTTTTT. Amino acids: CSVILFLGRTNEKLFF.

The J gene is TRBJ1-1, the V gene TRBV29-1; no definite D call. Between the trimmed V and J ends, which lost 0 bases and 6 bases, there was a span of 11 bases. The V gene's germline CDR1 is SQVTM and CDR2 ANQGSEA. The CDR3 sequence is 13 residues long. The DNA for the CDR3 is TGCAGCGTTGAAGAAAGGCAGGCTGCTGAAGCTTTCTTT. It specifies CSVEERQAAEAFF.

The gene calls are TRBV10-3 and TRBJ1-5; the D is unclear. The CDR3 has 19 amino acids. The germline gives CDR1 ENHRY, CDR2 SYGVKD. The V end lost 4 bases, the J end lost 7 bases, and 29 bases lay between the germline ends. The CDR3 reads CAISGAPSAGRRIGQPQHF. CDR3 nucleotides: TGTGCCATCAGTGGGGCGCCTTCCGCCGGGCGCCGAATCGGGCAGCCCCAGCATTTT.

The gene calls are TRBV29-1 and TRBJ1-5, with 8 bases identical to TRBD1. From germline, CDR1 is SQVTM and CDR2 ANQGSEA. The CDR3 sequence is 14 residues long. J gave up 3 bases and V 4 bases, and 5 bases lay outside the gene matches. The CDR3 coding sequence is TGCAGCGTTGGCGGGGACAGGTACAATCAGCCCCAGCATTTT. Amino acids: CSVGGDRYNQPQHF.

This clone came up a few times. This chain uses TRBV28 with TRBJ2-6; D not certain. CDR1 MDHEN and CDR2 SYDVKM come from the germline V gene. The CDR3 runs to 14 residues. Trimming cost V 3 bases and J 0 bases, with 3 bases left between them. CDR3 DNA sequence: TGTGCCAGCAGTTTGAGCTCTGGGGCCAACGTCCTGACTTTC. This sequence encodes CASSLSSGANVLTF.

Only one count was recorded for this clone. The chain links TRBV5-1 to TRBJ1-5, with D possibly TRBD1 on 5 matching bases. Trimming pared 4 bases from V and 2 bases from J, leaving 13 bases between. Germline CDR1 is SGHRS and CDR2 is YFSETQ. CDR3 size: 15 residues. The CDR3 coding sequence is TGCGCCAGCAGCAGAGACGGGGCAGGCAATCAGCCCCAGCATTTT. Translation gives CASSRDGAGNQPQHF.

The chain is built from TRBV5-5 and TRBJ2-7; 8 nucleotides align to TRBD1. With 1 base clipped from V and 6 bases from J, the junction kept 15 bases outside the gene matches. CDR3 length: 17 amino acids. The germline V gene has CDR1 SGHKS and CDR2 YYEKEE (reference sequence). The DNA of the CDR3 is TGTGCCAGCAGCTTGTATTCCCGACAGGGGTCATCCGGCGAGCAGTACTTC. It is translated as CASSLYSRQGSSGEQYF.

This clone was picked up one time. CDR3 sequence (DNA): TGTGCCAGCCAGATGGCCGGGTTGCACGAGCAGTACTTC. Protein product: CASQMAGLHEQYF. The chain uses TRBV14 and TRBJ2-7, with unresolved D. With 8 bases removed from V and 5 bases from J, the gap between germline ends came to 16 bases. The CDR3 extends over 13 amino acids. Germline V CDR1 and CDR2: SGHDN, FVKESK.

The chain is built from TRBV29-1 and TRBJ2-1, with 7 bases identical to TRBD2. The CDR3 extends over 12 amino acids. The germline gives CDR1 SQVTM, CDR2 ANQGSEA. CDR3 loop: CREAGTNPEQFF. In DNA, the CDR3 is TGCAGAGAAGCCGGGACTAACCCTGAGCAGTTCTTC.

This clone appeared a few times. This chain links TRBV29-1 with TRBJ1-1, with TRBD1 matching 8 bases. From germline, CDR1 is SQVTM and CDR2 ANQGSEA. Trimming took 4 bases from V and 0 from J; bases not matched to a gene: 4. The length of the CDR3 is 14 residues. The CDR3 DNA reads as TGCAGCGTTGCCCGGACAGGGCTGAACACTGAAGCTTTCTTT. This codes for CSVARTGLNTEAFF. Based on the CDR3 plus reference TRBV29-1 and TRBJ1-1, the full variable domain is SAVISQKPSRDICQRGTSLTIQCQVDSQVTMMFWYRQQPGQSLTLIATANQGSEATYESGFVIDKFPISRPNLTFSTLTVSNMSPEDSSIYLCSVARTGLNTEAFFGQGTRLTVV.

In the case of this clone: The sample has other DNA sequences that encode this CDR3 too. The V gene is TRBV29-1, the J gene TRBJ2-2; TRBD1 agrees at 8 bases. Trimming at V came to 6 bases and at J to 0 bases, leaving 3 bases not matched to a gene. Germline V lookup: CDR1 SQVTM, CDR2 ANQGSEA. The CDR3 runs 14 residues. The chain's CDR3 is CSVVGQANTGELFF. In nucleotides, the CDR3 is TGCAGCGTAGTGGGACAGGCGAACACCGGGGAGCTGTTTTTT.

This clone was seen only once. This chain links TRBV30 with TRBJ1-1; D is unclear. This CDR3 comprises 12 residues. CDR1 GTSNPN and CDR2 SVGIG come from the germline V gene (reference sequence). Between the trimmed V and J ends, which lost 2 bases and 4 bases, there was a span of 8 bases. DNA for the CDR3: TGTGCCTGGAGTCTAGGCCCCACTGAAGCTTTCTTT. Translated, it gives CAWSLGPTEAFF. Using reference TRBV30 and TRBJ1-1 for the parts outside the CDR3, the full variable domain is SQTIHQWPATLVQPVGSPLSLECTVEGTSNPNLYWYRQAAGRGLQLLFYSVGIGQISSEVPQNLSASRPQDRQFILSSKKLLLSDSGFYLCAWSLGPTEAFFGQGTRLTVV.

This clone was counted only a few times. The chain combines TRBV29-1 with TRBJ1-1; D gene unclear. CDR3 length: 12 amino acids. The V and J ends lost 5 bases and 0 bases respectively, with 7 bases between them. Germline V gene data show CDR1 as SQVTM and CDR2 as ANQGSEA. The CDR3 sequence: CSVLSLNTEAFF. The CDR3 nucleotides are TGCAGCGTTCTATCATTGAACACTGAAGCTTTCTTT. The full variable domain, with the rest looked up from reference TRBV29-1 and TRBJ1-1, is SAVISQKPSRDICQRGTSLTIQCQVDSQVTMMFWYRQQPGQSLTLIATANQGSEATYESGFVIDKFPISRPNLTFSTLTVSNMSPEDSSIYLCSVLSLNTEAFFGQGTRLTVV.

The chain joins TRBV18 to TRBJ1-1; D is possibly TRBD1 (5 bases). Germline V gene sequence: CDR1 KGHSH, CDR2 LQKENI. The CDR3 loop spans 11 amino acids. The V gene lost 8 bases and the J gene lost 7 bases, with 11 bases spanning the gap. The CDR3 protein is CASRGSVEAFF. The CDR3, as DNA: TGTGCCAGCCGGGGGTCAGTTGAAGCTTTCTTT.

The sample holds a few counts of this clone. V is TRBV29-1 and J is TRBJ1-2; D unclear. Germline CDR1 and CDR2: SQVTM and ANQGSEA. V was shortened by 6 bases and J by 3 bases, with 14 bases between the two germline ends. This CDR3 has 13 amino acids. The CDR3 is CSVRKDGDYGYTF. CDR3 bases: TGCAGCGTCCGGAAGGACGGAGACTATGGCTACACCTTC.

This clone has a count of ten or more. The CDR3: CASSLAGVAPEQYF. CDR3 nucleotides: TGTGCCAGCAGCTTAGCGGGAGTTGCCCCCGAGCAGTACTTC. This sequence joins TRBV7-9 and TRBJ2-7; possible D gene TRBD2, 5 bases. Germline-derived CDR1 and CDR2 are SEHNR and FQNEAQ (reference sequence). The CDR3 runs 14 residues. Trimming left V 0 bases short and J 6 bases short, with 12 bases between.

The table lists this clone with a few counts. CDR3 sequence: CASSQFGDTQYF. The CDR3 nucleotides are TGCGCCAGCAGTCAATTCGGAGATACGCAGTATTTT. The chain joins TRBV23-1 to TRBJ2-3; no clear D. TRBV23-1 is classed as an ORF, of uncertain function. Trimming stripped 1 base from V and 5 bases from J, with 4 bases between. There are 12 residues in the CDR3.

In the case of this clone: This sample includes further DNA sequences coding for the same CDR3. The gene calls are TRBV5-1 and TRBJ1-2; 9 bases map to TRBD1. The junction had 5 bases not matched to a gene; V was cut back by 4 bases and J by 7 bases. The germline CDR1 and CDR2 sequences are SGHRS and YFSETQ. The CDR3 spans 13 residues. CDR3 sequence (DNA): TGCGCCAGCAGCCTGGGACAGGGCTCTGGCTACACCTTC. Its translation is CASSLGQGSGYTF.

This chain uses TRBV29-1 with TRBJ2-7; the D gene is possibly TRBD1 (6 bases). This CDR3 has 13 residues. Per germline, CDR1 SQVTM and CDR2 ANQGSEA. Trimming shortened V by 5 bases and J by 0 bases, and 11 bases separated the two germline ends. As DNA, the CDR3 is TGCAGCGTTTTAAGGGACATCTCCTACGAGCAGTACTTC. Translated, it gives CSVLRDISYEQYF.

The J gene is TRBJ2-7, the V gene TRBV27; D not certain. CDR1 and CDR2 from the germline V gene are MNHEY and SMNVEV (reference sequence). V shed 3 bases and J shed 4 bases, with 16 bases lying between them. The CDR3 contains 15 residues. This CDR3 reads CASSLSYWQRYEQYF. In DNA form, the CDR3 reads TGTGCCAGCAGTTTGTCGTATTGGCAAAGATACGAGCAGTACTTC.

V is TRBV27 and J is TRBJ2-7, with 9 bases identical to TRBD1. The CDR3 sequence is 15 residues long. V shed 2 bases, J shed 1 base, and the junction held 3 bases outside the gene matches. Germline V gene data show CDR1 as MNHEY and CDR2 as SMNVEV (reference sequence). DNA for the CDR3: TGTGCCAGCAGTTTAGCCGGGACAGGGTCCTACGAGCAGTACTTC. It translates to CASSLAGTGSYEQYF.